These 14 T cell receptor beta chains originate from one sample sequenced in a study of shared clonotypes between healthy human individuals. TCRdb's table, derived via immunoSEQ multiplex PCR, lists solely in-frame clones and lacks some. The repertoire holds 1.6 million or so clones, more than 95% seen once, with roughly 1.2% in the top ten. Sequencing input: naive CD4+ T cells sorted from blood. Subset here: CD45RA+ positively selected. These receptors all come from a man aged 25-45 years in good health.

CDR3 sequence (DNA): TGCGCCAGCAGCCAAGTGGGTCGGGAGATCGTAGATACGCAGTATTTT. Protein sequence: CASSQVGREIVDTQYF. V and J are TRBV4-1 and TRBJ2-3; D perhaps matches TRBD2 (6 bases). V was clipped by 1 base and J by 5 bases, with 16 bases between them. CDR1 and CDR2 (germline): MGHRA, YSYEKL. CDR3 length equals 16 residues.

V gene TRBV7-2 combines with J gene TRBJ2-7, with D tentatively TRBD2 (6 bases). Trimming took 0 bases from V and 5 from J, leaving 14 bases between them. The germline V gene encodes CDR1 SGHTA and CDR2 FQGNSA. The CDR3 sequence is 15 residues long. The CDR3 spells CASSLAPGTEDEQYF. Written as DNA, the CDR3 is TGTGCCAGCAGCTTAGCCCCCGGGACTGAGGACGAGCAGTACTTC.

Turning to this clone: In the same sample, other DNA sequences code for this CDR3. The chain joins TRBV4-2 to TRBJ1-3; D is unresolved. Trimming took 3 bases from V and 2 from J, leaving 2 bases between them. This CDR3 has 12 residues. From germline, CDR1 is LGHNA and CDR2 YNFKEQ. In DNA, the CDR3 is TGTGCCAGCAGCCAGGCTGGAAACACCATATATTTT. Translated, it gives CASSQAGNTIYF.

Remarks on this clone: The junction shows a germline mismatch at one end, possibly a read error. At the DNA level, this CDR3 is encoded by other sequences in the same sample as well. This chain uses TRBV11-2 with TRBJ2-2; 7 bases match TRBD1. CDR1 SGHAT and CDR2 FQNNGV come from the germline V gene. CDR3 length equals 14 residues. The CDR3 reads CASSSTGNTGELFF. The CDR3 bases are TGTGCCAGCAGCTCGACAGGGAACACTGGGGAGCTGTTTTTT.

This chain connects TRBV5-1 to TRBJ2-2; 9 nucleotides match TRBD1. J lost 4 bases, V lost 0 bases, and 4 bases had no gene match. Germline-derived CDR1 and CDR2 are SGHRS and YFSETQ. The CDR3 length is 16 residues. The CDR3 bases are TGCGCCAGCAGCTTGGTATTGACAGGGGGCACCGGGGAGCTGTTTTTT. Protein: CASSLVLTGGTGELFF.

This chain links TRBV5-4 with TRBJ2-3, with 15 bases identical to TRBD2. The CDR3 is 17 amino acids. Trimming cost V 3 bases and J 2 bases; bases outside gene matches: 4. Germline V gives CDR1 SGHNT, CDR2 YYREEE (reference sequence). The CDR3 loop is CASSYGTSGRNTDTQYF. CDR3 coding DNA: TGTGCCAGCAGCTACGGGACTAGCGGGAGGAACACAGATACGCAGTATTTT.

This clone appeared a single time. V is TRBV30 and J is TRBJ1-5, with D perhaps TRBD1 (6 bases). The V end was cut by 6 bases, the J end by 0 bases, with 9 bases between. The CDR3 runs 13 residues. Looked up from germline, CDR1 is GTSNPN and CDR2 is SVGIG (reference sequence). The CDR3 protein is CACPTGSNQPQHF. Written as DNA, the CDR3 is TGTGCCTGCCCGACAGGTAGCAATCAGCCCCAGCATTTT. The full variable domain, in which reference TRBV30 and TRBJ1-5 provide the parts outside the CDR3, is SQTIHQWPATLVQPVGSPLSLECTVEGTSNPNLYWYRQAAGRGLQLLFYSVGIGQISSEVPQNLSASRPQDRQFILSSKKLLLSDSGFYLCACPTGSNQPQHFGDGTRLSIL.

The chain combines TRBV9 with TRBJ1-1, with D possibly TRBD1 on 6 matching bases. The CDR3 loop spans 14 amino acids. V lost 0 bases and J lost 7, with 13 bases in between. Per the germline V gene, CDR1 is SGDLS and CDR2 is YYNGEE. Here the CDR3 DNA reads TGTGCCAGCAGCGTAGTTGGCAGGGGAGTTGAAGCTTTCTTT. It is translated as CASSVVGRGVEAFF.

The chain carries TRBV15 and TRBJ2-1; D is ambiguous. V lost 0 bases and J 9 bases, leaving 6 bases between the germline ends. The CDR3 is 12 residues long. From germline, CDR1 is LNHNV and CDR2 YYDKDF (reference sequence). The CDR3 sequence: CATSRDWSEQFF. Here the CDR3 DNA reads TGTGCCACCAGCAGAGATTGGAGTGAGCAGTTCTTC.

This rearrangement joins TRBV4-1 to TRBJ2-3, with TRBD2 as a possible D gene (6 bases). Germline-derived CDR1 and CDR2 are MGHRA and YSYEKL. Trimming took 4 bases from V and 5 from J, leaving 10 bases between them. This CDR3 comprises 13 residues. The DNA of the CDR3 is TGCGCCAGCAGCCCCACGGGAGTAGATACGCAGTATTTT. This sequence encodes CASSPTGVDTQYF.

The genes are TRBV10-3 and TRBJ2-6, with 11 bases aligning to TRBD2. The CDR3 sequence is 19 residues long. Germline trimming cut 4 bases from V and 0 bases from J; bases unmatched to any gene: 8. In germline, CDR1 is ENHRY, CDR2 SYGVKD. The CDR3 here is CAISGTGTSGNSGANVLTF. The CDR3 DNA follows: TGTGCCATCAGTGGGACCGGGACTAGCGGCAACTCTGGGGCCAACGTCCTGACTTTC.

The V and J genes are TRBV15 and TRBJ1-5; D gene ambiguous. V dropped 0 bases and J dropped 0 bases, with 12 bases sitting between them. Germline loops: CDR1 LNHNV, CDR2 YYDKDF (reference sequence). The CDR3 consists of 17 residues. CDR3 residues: CATSRDFIGSSNQPQHF. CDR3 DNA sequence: TGTGCCACCAGCAGAGATTTCATCGGATCTAGCAATCAGCCCCAGCATTTT.

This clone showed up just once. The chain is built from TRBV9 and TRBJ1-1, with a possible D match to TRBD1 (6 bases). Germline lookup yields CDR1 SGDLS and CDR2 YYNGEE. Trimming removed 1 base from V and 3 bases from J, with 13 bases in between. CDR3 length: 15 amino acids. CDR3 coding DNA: TGTGCCAGCAGCGTAATGGGGTCAGGGGACACTGAAGCTTTCTTT. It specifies CASSVMGSGDTEAFF.

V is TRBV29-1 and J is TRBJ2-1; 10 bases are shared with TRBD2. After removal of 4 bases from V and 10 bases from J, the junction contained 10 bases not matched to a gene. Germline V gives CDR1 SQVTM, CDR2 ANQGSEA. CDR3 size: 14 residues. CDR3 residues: CSVARASGRGEQFF. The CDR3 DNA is TGCAGCGTTGCCCGAGCTAGCGGGAGAGGAGAGCAGTTCTTC.